This T cell receptor (beta chain) originates from a study of OX40 agonist ivuxolimab in advanced cancers. Points from the study as a whole: In the 0.1 to 3.0 mg/kg range, CD4+ and CD8+ blood T cells had expanded clonally by week 6. In the expanded peripheral T cells, antigen specificity was never determined.

Autoimmune disease history or systemic immunosuppression led to patients being barred. Baseline, cycle 4 day 1, and cycle 7 day 1 were the blood sampling points. The ends lost 1 base at V and 3 bases at J; junction bases unmatched: 19. This CDR3 comprises 20 residues. Germline CDR1 reads LGHNA; CDR2 reads YNFKEQ. Method: immunoSEQ multiplex PCR; TCRdb's copy keeps in-frame clones and lacks some. Seen here are approximately 77,000 clones, approximately 92% observed once, and the top ten hold about 0.32%. Regarding this clone: Its specificity is unknown.

The receptor comes from an adult with an advanced solid tumor such as melanoma, head and neck, liver or kidney cancer. Here the sequenced sample was CD4+ or CD8+ T cells sorted from blood, taken in a trial of the OX40 agonist ivuxolimab. The V and J genes are TRBV4-2 and TRBJ2-7; 9 bases are shared with TRBD1. This CDR3 reads CASSQVLGGVKDRGYYEQYF. CDR3 sequence (DNA): TGTGCCAGCAGCCAAGTTCTAGGTGGGGTCAAGGACAGGGGATACTACGAGCAGTACTTC.